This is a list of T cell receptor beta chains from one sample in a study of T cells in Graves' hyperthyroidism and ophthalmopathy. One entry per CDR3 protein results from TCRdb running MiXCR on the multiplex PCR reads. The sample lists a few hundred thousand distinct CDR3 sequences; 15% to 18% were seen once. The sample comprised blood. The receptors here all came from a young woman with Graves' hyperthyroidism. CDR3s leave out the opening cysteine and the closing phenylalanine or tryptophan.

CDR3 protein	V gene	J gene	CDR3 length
ASSSQGINEKLF	TRBV5-1	TRBJ1-4	12
ATAENTEAF	TRBV11-3	TRBJ1-1	9
ASSSDRTGEKLF	TRBV12-3/TRBV12-4	TRBJ1-4	12
AISDTSNRGLSTDTQY	TRBV10-3	TRBJ2-3	16
AISETGVYEQY	TRBV10-3	TRBJ2-7	11
ASTSAGGPSYEQY	TRBV3-1	TRBJ2-7	13
SVLGPGGINEQF	TRBV29-1	TRBJ2-1	12
ASSTRQNSPLH	TRBV3-1	TRBJ1-6	11
SAILAGASYEQY	TRBV20-1	TRBJ2-7	12
ASSQVGGQAIYGYT	TRBV4-1	TRBJ1-2	14
ASSVPGLRTDTQY	TRBV11-2	TRBJ2-3	13
ASRPTSGRSEQF	TRBV10-2	TRBJ2-1	12
ACGLAGVEDEQF	TRBV30	TRBJ2-1	12
AWRGLAGRTDTQY	TRBV30	TRBJ2-3	13
ASSSIGSGRNEQF	TRBV6-1	TRBJ2-1	13
ASSRTSPSYNEQF	TRBV2	TRBJ2-1	13
ASSEALGRWGTDTQY	TRBV6-1	TRBJ2-3	15
SASPPQGPTDTQY	TRBV20-1	TRBJ2-3	13
ASSPLRSRTEAF	TRBV4-1	TRBJ1-1	12
SAPRGTVGYT	TRBV20-1	TRBJ1-2	10
ASRSPTGVNTGELF	TRBV27	TRBJ2-2	14
AWKNPEAQY	TRBV30	TRBJ2-5	9
AIKTGTSLNEQF	TRBV10-3	TRBJ2-1	12
SATSGGWADTQY	TRBV20-1	TRBJ2-3	12
ASSPDTNGYGYT	TRBV12-3/TRBV12-4	TRBJ1-2	12
ASSLAGGLSNEQF	TRBV28	TRBJ2-1	13